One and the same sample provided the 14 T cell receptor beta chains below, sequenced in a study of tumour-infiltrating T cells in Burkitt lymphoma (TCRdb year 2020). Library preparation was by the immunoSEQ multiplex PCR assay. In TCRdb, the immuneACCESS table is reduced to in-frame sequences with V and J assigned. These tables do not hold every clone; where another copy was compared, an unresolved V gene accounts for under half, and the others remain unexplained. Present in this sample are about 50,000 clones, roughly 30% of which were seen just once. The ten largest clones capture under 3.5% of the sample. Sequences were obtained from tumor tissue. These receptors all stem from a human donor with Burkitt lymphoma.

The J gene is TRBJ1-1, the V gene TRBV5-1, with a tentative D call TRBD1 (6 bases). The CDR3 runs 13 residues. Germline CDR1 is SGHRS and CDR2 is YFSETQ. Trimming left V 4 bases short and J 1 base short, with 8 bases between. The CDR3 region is CASSPTGNTEAFF. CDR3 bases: TGCGCCAGCAGCCCGACAGGGAACACTGAAGCTTTCTTT.

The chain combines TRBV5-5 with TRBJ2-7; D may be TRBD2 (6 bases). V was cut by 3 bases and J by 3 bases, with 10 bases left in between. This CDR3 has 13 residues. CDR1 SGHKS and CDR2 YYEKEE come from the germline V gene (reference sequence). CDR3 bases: TGTGCCAGCAGCTGGGGGGAGCTCTACGAGCAGTACTTC. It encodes CASSWGELYEQYF. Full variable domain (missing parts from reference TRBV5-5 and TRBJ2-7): DAGVTQSPTHLIKTRGQQVTLRCSPISGHKSVSWYQQVLGQGPQFIFQYYEKEERGRGNFPDRFSARQFPNYSSELNVNALLLGDSALYLCASSWGELYEQYFGPGTRLTVT.

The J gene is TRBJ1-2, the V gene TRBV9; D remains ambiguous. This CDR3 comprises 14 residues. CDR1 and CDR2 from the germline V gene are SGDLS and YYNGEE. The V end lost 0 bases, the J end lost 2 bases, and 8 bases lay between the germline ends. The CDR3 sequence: CASSVEVGNYGYTF. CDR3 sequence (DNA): TGTGCCAGCAGCGTAGAAGTGGGAAACTATGGCTACACCTTC.

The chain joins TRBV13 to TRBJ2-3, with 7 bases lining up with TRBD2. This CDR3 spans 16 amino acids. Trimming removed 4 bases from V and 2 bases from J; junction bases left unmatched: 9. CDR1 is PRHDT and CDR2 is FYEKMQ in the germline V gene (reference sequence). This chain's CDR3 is CASSSAGTFNTDTQYF. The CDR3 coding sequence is TGTGCCAGCAGCTCAGCGGGGACCTTTAACACAGATACGCAGTATTTT.

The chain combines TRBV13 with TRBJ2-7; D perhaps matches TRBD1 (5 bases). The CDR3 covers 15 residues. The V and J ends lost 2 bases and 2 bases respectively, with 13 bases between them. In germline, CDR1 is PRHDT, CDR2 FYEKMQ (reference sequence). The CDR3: CASSLRKGNAYEQYF. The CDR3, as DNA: TGTGCCAGCAGCTTAAGGAAGGGGAACGCCTACGAGCAGTACTTC.

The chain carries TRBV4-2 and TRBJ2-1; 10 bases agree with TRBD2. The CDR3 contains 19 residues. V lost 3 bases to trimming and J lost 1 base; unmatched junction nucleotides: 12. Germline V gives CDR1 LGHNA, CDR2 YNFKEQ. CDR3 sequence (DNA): TGTGCCAGCAGCCACCGGGGTAGCGGGGGGCTCACGTCCTACAATGAGCAGTTCTTC. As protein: CASSHRGSGGLTSYNEQFF.

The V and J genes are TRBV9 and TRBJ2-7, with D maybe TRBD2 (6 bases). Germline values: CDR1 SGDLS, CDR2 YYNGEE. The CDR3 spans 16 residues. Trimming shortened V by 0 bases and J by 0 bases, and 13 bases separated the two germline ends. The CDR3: CASSVARDSSSYEQYF. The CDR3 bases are TGTGCCAGCAGCGTAGCTAGGGACTCCAGCTCCTACGAGCAGTACTTC.

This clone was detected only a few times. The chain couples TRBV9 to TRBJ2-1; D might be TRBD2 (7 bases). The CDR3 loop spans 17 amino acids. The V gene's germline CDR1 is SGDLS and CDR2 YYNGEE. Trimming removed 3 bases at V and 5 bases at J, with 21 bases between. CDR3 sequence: CASSESRGLAAHNEQFF. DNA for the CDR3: TGTGCCAGCAGCGAATCACGGGGGCTAGCGGCCCACAATGAGCAGTTCTTC.

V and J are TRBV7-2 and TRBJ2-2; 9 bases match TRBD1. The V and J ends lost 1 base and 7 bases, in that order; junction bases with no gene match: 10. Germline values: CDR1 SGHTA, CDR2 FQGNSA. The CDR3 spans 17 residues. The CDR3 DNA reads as TGTGCCAGCAGCTTAGACCGGGACAGGGTTGCTGTCGGGGAGCTGTTTTTT. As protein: CASSLDRDRVAVGELFF.

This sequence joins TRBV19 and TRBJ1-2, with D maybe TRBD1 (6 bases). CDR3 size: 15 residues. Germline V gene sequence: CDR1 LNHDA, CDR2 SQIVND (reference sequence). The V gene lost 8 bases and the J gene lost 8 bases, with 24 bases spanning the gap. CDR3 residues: CASYPFGTGMGGYTF. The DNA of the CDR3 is TGTGCCAGTTACCCTTTCGGAACAGGGATGGGCGGCTACACCTTC.

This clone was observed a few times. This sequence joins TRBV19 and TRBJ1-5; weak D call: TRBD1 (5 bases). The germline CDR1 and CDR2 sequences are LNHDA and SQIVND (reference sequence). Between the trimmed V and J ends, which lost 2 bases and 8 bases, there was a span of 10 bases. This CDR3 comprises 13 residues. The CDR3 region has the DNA TGTGCCAGTAGTATACAGGGATTTGAGCCCCAGCATTTT. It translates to CASSIQGFEPQHF.

CDR3 sequence: CAWSITGGWEKLFF. The DNA of the CDR3 is TGTGCCTGGAGTATAACAGGGGGCTGGGAAAAACTGTTTTTT. V usage is TRBV30 and J usage is TRBJ1-4; 9 bases are a match to TRBD1. The germline gives CDR1 GTSNPN, CDR2 SVGIG (reference sequence). The CDR3 spans 14 residues. The ends lost 2 bases at V and 8 bases at J; junction bases unmatched: 6.

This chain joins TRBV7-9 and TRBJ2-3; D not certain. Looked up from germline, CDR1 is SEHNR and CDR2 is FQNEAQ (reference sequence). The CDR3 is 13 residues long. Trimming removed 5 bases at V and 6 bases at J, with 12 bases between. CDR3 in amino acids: CASSRLLGDTQYF. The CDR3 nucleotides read TGTGCCAGCAGCCGTCTCCTCGGGGATACGCAGTATTTT.

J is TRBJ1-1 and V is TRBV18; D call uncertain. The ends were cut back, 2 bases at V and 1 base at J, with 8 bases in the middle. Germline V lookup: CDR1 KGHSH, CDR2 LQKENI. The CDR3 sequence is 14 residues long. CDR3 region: CASSPVTRNTEAFF. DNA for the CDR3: TGTGCCAGCTCACCAGTTACACGGAACACTGAAGCTTTCTTT.